This TCR beta chain was identified during a study of Tregs in tolerant kidney transplant recipients. The CDR3 is made up of 14 amino acids. Per the germline V gene, CDR1 is SGHAT and CDR2 is FQNNGV. With 0 bases removed from V and 8 bases from J, the gap between germline ends came to 8 bases. Some clones are missing from TCRdb's copy, which holds only in-frame ones; the method was immunoSEQ multiplex PCR. This sample contains approximately 50,000 clones. Unstimulated regulatory T cells (CD4+CD25+CD127-), CD4+CD25- non-regulatory cells, CD4 and CD8 cells were FACS-sorted from thawed PBMCs. On this clone: What it binds is not known. Read coverage stops 3 residues before the CDR3 terminus; the germline J gene supplies the remainder.

Study outcomes and limitations: Biological reproducibility was not directly addressed in this study.

This material consisted of CD4+ T cells from blood, taken before the transplant. The TCR comes from a human donor who received a combined kidney and bone marrow transplant. The chain couples TRBV11-2 to TRBJ1-6, with no clear D. The CDR3 region is CASSLDRRYSPLHF. Partial CDR3 DNA: TGTGCCAGCAGCTTAGATCGCAGGTATTCACCC.